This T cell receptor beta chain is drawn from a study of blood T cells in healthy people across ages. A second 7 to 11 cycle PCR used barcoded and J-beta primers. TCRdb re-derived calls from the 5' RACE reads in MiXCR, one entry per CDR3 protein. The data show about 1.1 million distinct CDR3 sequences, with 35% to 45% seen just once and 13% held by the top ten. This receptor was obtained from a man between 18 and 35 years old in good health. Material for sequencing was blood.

CDR3 in amino acids: CASRQGLNGYTF. CDR3 sequence (DNA): TGTGCCAGCAGGCAAGGGCTGAATGGCTACACCTTC. The chain recombines TRBV2 with TRBJ1-2; D unresolved. V lost 6 bases to trimming and J lost 6 bases, with 11 bases between them. The germline V gene encodes CDR1 SNHLY and CDR2 FYNNEI. The CDR3 sequence is 12 residues long.